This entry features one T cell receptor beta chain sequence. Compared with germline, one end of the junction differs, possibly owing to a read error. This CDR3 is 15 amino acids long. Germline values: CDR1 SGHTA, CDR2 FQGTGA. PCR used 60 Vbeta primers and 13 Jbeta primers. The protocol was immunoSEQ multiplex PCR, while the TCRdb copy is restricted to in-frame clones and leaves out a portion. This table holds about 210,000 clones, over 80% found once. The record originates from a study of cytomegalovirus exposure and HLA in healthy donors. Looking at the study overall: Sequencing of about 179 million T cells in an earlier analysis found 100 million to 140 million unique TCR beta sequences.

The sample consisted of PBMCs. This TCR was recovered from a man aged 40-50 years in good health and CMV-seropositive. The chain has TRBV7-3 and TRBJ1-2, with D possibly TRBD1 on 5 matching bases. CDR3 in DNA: TGTGCCAGCAGCCTAACATCGGGGGGAGTCGATGGCTACACCTTC. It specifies CASSLTSGGVDGYTF.